One T cell receptor beta chain is described in this entry. Its cognate antigen is unknown. At one boundary the junction diverges from the germline segment, which might be a read error. This sample was included in a study of tumor and adjacent non-tumor tissue in lung cancer. Overall study: There were around 11 adenocarcinoma, 2 squamous cell carcinoma and 1 small cell lung cancer cases.

Broader study findings: Patients with more diverse tumor TCRs had worse survival.

The germline V gene encodes CDR1 MNHNS and CDR2 SASEGT. CDR3 length equals 15 residues. The template was RNA from unsorted bulk tissue. The library came from three nested PCR rounds adapted from ARM-PCR protocols. MiXCR was run by TCRdb on the multiplex PCR reads, yielding one entry per CDR3 protein. The repertoire holds 70,000 to 90,000 distinct CDR3 sequences, with roughly 80% as singletons. This TCR came from a woman aged 45-59 years with non-small cell lung cancer. This chain joins TRBV6-1 and TRBJ2-3, with D perhaps TRBD2 (6 bases). The specimen was lung tumor tissue. Here the CDR3 reads CVSSERSGEADTQYF. CDR3 DNA sequence: TGTGTCAGCAGTGAAAGGTCGGGAGAGGCAGATACGCAGTATTTT.